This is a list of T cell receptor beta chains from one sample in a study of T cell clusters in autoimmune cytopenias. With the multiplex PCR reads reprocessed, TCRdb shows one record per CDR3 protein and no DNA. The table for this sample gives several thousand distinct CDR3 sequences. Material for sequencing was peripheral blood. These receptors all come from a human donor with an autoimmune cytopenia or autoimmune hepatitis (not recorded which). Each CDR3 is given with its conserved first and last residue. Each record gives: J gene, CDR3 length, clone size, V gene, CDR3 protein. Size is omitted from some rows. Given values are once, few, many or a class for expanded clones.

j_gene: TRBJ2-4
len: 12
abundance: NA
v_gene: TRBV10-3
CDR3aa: CAISDSVNIQYF

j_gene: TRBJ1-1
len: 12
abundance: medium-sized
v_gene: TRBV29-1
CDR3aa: CSATEGGAEAFF

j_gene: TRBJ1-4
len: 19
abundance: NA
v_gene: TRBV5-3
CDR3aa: CARSSLCGTGARIEEKLFF

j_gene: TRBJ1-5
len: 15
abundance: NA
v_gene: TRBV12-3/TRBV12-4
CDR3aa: CASSLAGTGNQPQHF

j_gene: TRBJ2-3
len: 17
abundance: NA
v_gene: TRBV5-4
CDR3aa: CASSFGTSGLSTDTQYF

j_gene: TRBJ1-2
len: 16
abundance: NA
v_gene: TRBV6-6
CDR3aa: CASSYSIGTGGDGYTF

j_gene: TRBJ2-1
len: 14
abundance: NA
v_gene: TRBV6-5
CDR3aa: CASSDSGRNNEQFF

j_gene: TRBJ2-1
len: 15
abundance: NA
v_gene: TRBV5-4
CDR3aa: CASSLSGISYNEQFF

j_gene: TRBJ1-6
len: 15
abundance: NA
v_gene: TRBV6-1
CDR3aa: CASSEVRAIYSPLHF

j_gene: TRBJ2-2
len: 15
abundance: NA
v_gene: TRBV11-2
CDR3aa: CASSPSGAITGELFF

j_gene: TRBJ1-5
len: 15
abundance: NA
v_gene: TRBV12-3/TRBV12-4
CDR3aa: CASRATGGSSQPQHF

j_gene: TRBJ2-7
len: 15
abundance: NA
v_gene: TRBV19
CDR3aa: CASSAPGTGFYEQYF

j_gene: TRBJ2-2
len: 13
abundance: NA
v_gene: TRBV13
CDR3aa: CASSTGSTGELFF

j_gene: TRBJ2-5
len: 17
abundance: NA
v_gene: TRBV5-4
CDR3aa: CASSLDLAGDPQETQYF

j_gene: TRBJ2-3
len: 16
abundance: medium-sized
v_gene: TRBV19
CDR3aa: CASSDRGGVSTDTQYF

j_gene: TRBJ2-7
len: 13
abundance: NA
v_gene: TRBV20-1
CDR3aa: CSARGTAAFEQYF

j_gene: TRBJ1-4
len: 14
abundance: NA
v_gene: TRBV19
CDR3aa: CASSGRESLGKLFF

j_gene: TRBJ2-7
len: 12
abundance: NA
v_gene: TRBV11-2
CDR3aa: CASSRLAREQYF

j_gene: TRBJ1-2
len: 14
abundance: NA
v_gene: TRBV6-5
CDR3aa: CASSREGVGYGYTF

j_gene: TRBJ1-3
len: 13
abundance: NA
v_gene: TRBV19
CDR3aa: CASNSRGGNTIYF

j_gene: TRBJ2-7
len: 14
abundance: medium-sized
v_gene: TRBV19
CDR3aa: CASSSAGGGYEQYF

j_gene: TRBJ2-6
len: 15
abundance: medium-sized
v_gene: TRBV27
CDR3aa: CASRTGSSGANVLTF

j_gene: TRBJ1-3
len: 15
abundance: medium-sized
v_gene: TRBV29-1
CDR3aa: CSAGGSGGEGNTIYF

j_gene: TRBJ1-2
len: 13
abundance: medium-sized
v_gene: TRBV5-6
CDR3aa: CASSLDRGSGYTF

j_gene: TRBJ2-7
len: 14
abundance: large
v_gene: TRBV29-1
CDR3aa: CSVTYLGVTYEQYF

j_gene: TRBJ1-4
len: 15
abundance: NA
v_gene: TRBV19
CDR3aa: CASSTPGQEPEKLFF

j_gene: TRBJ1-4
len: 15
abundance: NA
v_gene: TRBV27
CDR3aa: CASSPNRGRKEKLFF

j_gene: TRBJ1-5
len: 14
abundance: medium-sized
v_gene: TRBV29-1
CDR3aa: CSVADRGYNQPQHF